These T cell receptor beta chains were read from a single sample in a study of blood T cell repertoires in COVID-19. Clones were sequenced by immunoSEQ multiplex PCR, and TCRdb holds only the in-frame ones, with some missing. Here the sample spans approximately 530,000 clones, less than 90% being singletons. Sequenced material: peripheral blood. These receptors all stem from a woman between 50 and 59 years old with COVID-19, enrolled during active disease. Both conserved end residues are trimmed from each CDR3.

length	V	CDR3
11	TRBV12-3/TRBV12-4	ASSLEAGAEQY
13	TRBV3-1/TRBV3-2	ASSQQITGGETQY
15	TRBV11-2	ASSNQAGGMGKDTQY
11	TRBV11-2	ASSIQGSYEQY
13	TRBV4-1	ASSQTGRVRTEAF
13	TRBV11-2	ASSPRGQGGEKLF
11	TRBV6-5	AGRDTQYNEQF
11	TRBV7-2	ASSPQTNEKLF
12	TRBV5-1	ASSSNLGVGELF
12	TRBV13	ASSSRGWAEKLF
11	TRBV7-2	ASSLDPGFEAF
10	TRBV29-1	SVGGGTGELF
12	TRBV6-5	ASISRRNTGELF
13	TRBV11-2	ASSPQGGLNEKLF
14	TRBV24-1	ATSDPTSGPTDTQY
13	TRBV5-1	ASSLAGEPNYGYT
13	TRBV19	ASSRDREENQPQH
11	TRBV5-4	ASSYVQDYGYT
13	TRBV18	ASSPTGDSNQPQH
11	TRBV12-3/TRBV12-4	ASSLVQNYGYT